These 24 T cell receptor beta chains share one sample of origin, sequenced in a study of T cell clonotyping in hematopoietic cell transplantation. Repertoires were generated with immunoSEQ multiplex PCR, while TCRdb's copy carries only in-frame clones and drops some. The top ten hold around 5.3% of the sample, which has tens of thousands of clones, around 84% seen once. Time point meaning: recipient sample about 28 days before transplant, after cytoreduction. The sequenced sample was peripheral blood mononuclear cells, obtained before stem cell transplant. Receptors were obtained from a man between 60 and 75 years old with myelodysplastic syndrome. Some clones in this sample may be carry-over from other donors' samples.

This clone was detected only a few times. This sequence joins TRBV5-8 and TRBJ2-6; D not certain. The V gene lost 3 bases and the J gene lost 4 bases, with 14 bases spanning the gap. Germline CDR1 and CDR2: SGHTS and YDEGEE. The CDR3 extends over 16 amino acids. DNA of the CDR3: TGTGCCAGCAGCTCCCCGAAATACAAAGGGGCCAACGTCCTGACTTTC. Translated, it gives CASSSPKYKGANVLTF.

This chain connects TRBV11-2 to TRBJ2-2; D is possibly TRBD2 (5 bases). Germline loops: CDR1 SGHAT, CDR2 FQNNGV. This CDR3 is built from 13 residues. Trimming cost V 10 bases and J 1 base, with 10 bases left between them. The CDR3 DNA reads TGTGCCACGGACTTCCTGAACACCGGGGAGCTGTTTTTT. Its protein is CATDFLNTGELFF.

The rearrangement links TRBV7-9 to TRBJ1-1; D possibly corresponds to TRBD1 (5 bases). Germline V gene lookup returns CDR1 SEHNR and CDR2 FQNEAQ (reference sequence). The CDR3 has 12 residues. V lost 1 base and J lost 7, with 7 bases in between. The DNA for the CDR3 is TGTGCCAGCAGCTTAGAGGGGTTTGAAGCTTTCTTT. Protein: CASSLEGFEAFF.

This clone came up once. The chain carries TRBV5-4 and TRBJ1-1; TRBD1 aligns across 7 bases. The CDR3 is made up of 13 amino acids. Germline CDR1 reads SGHNT; CDR2 reads YYREEE (reference sequence). Germline trimming cut 4 bases from V and 3 bases from J; bases unmatched to any gene: 3. This CDR3 reads CASSLTGDTEAFF. The DNA for the CDR3 is TGTGCCAGCAGCCTAACAGGGGACACTGAAGCTTTCTTT. Supplemented by reference TRBV5-4 and TRBJ1-1, the full variable domain reads ETGVTQSPTHLIKTRGQQVTLRCSSQSGHNTVSWYQQALGQGPQFIFQYYREEENGRGNFPPRFSGLQFPNYSSELNVNALELDDSALYLCASSLTGDTEAFFGQGTRLTVV.

In this sample, this clone turned up once. This rearrangement joins TRBV6-5 to TRBJ1-1; 9 positions match TRBD1. With V trimmed by 5 bases and J by 1 base, 5 bases remained unmatched. The CDR3 totals 15 residues. Looked up from germline, CDR1 is MNHEY and CDR2 is SVGAGI. CDR3 nucleotides: TGTGCCAGCAGTCACCGGGACAGGGAGAACACTGAAGCTTTCTTT. This sequence encodes CASSHRDRENTEAFF.

The chain carries TRBV2 and TRBJ1-5; 7 bases agree with TRBD1. This CDR3 is built from 13 residues. In germline, CDR1 is SNHLY, CDR2 FYNNEI. The V and J ends lost 6 bases and 6 bases, in that order; junction bases with no gene match: 5. Here the CDR3 DNA reads TGTGCCAGCAGACAGGGGATGGGTCAGCCCCAGCATTTT. This encodes CASRQGMGQPQHF.

V gene TRBV30 combines with J gene TRBJ1-1; the D gene is possibly TRBD1 (5 bases). Germline loops: CDR1 GTSNPN, CDR2 SVGIG (reference sequence). This CDR3 spans 12 amino acids. With 5 bases removed from V and 1 base from J, the gap between germline ends came to 8 bases. The CDR3 bases are TGTGCCTGGTCCAGGGAGAACACTGAAGCTTTCTTT. As protein: CAWSRENTEAFF.

CDR3 in amino acids: CASSLWGSGEQFF. The CDR3 DNA reads TGTGCCAGCAGTTTATGGGGAAGCGGAGAGCAGTTCTTC. The chain uses TRBV28 and TRBJ2-1; possibly TRBD2 for D (5 bases). Between the trimmed V and J ends, which lost 0 bases and 10 bases, there was a span of 10 bases. The CDR3 has 13 residues. Germline V gives CDR1 MDHEN, CDR2 SYDVKM.

The chain links TRBV10-1 to TRBJ1-1, with D possibly being TRBD1 (5 bases). V gave up 3 bases and J gave up 0 bases, with 11 bases separating them. This CDR3 is 15 amino acids long. The germline V gene has CDR1 WNHNN and CDR2 SYGVQD (reference sequence). This chain's CDR3 is CASSDHRKMNTEAFF. CDR3 in DNA: TGCGCCAGCAGTGATCACAGGAAAATGAACACTGAAGCTTTCTTT.

V usage is TRBV7-2 and J usage is TRBJ1-4; D is possibly TRBD1 (5 bases). CDR3 length: 15 residues. Trimming cost V 3 bases and J 8 bases, with 16 bases left between them. Looked up from germline, CDR1 is SGHTA and CDR2 is FQGNSA. The CDR3 loop reads CASSFGKGIGEKLFF. The CDR3 coding sequence is TGTGCCAGCAGCTTTGGCAAGGGGATAGGGGAAAAACTGTTTTTT.

The V gene is TRBV6-5, the J gene TRBJ2-2; tentative D call: TRBD1 (5 bases). This CDR3 region has 15 residues. Germline lookup yields CDR1 MNHEY and CDR2 SVGAGI. Trimming pared 3 bases from V and 6 bases from J, leaving 14 bases between. The CDR3 DNA sequence: TGTGCCAGCAGTTATAAACAGGCCCCGGCCGGGGAGCTGTTTTTT. Translated: CASSYKQAPAGELFF.

The V and J genes are TRBV11-3 and TRBJ2-2; 14 positions agree with TRBD2. Germline loops: CDR1 SGHNT, CDR2 YENEEA. V lost 1 base and J lost 3; bases outside the gene matches: 7. The CDR3 covers 19 residues. CDR3 DNA: TGTGCCAGCAGCTTAGCAGGGACTAGCGGGGGCCGGGACACCGGGGAGCTGTTTTTT. It translates to CASSLAGTSGGRDTGELFF.

The gene calls are TRBV4-3 and TRBJ2-3; D remains ambiguous. The CDR3 sequence is 15 residues long. From germline, CDR1 is LGHNA and CDR2 YSLEER. V lost 0 bases, J lost 2 bases, and 9 bases lay in between. DNA for the CDR3: TGCGCCAGCAGCCAAGATCATAGTAACACAGATACGCAGTATTTT. This encodes CASSQDHSNTDTQYF.

The gene calls are TRBV27 and TRBJ1-1; 7 bases map to TRBD1. After removal of 2 bases from V and 5 bases from J, the junction contained 17 bases not matched to a gene. There are 18 residues in the CDR3. CDR1 and CDR2 from the germline V gene are MNHEY and SMNVEV (reference sequence). The CDR3 protein is CASSLRGGIDRVGTEAFF. CDR3 sequence (DNA): TGTGCCAGCAGTTTACGGGGGGGAATTGACAGGGTTGGGACTGAAGCTTTCTTT.

The rearrangement uses TRBV6-5 and TRBJ1-3; no definite D call. The V gene's germline CDR1 is MNHEY and CDR2 SVGAGI. The germline V and J ends were trimmed by 5 bases and 0 bases, with 11 bases remaining between them. CDR3 size: 15 residues. CDR3 residues: CASSPEIRSGNTIYF. CDR3 sequence (DNA): TGTGCCAGCAGTCCAGAGATACGCTCTGGAAACACCATATATTTT.

The chain carries TRBV7-9 and TRBJ1-5, with D hard to call. Trimming removed 4 bases from V and 5 bases from J, with 12 bases in between. The CDR3 runs to 14 residues. The V gene's germline CDR1 is SEHNR and CDR2 FQNEAQ (reference sequence). CDR3 DNA sequence: TGTGCCAGCAGCTCCCAGGACCCCTATCAGCCCCAGCATTTT. Encoded protein: CASSSQDPYQPQHF.

This chain uses TRBV30 with TRBJ1-5; 8 bases line up with TRBD1. Germline V gene sequence: CDR1 GTSNPN, CDR2 SVGIG (reference sequence). The CDR3 loop spans 15 amino acids. Trimming at V came to 3 bases and at J to 0 bases, leaving 4 bases not matched to a gene. The CDR3 region is CAWSRTGYSNQPQHF. The DNA of the CDR3 is TGTGCCTGGAGCCGGACAGGGTATAGCAATCAGCCCCAGCATTTT.

V is TRBV30 and J is TRBJ1-1; possibly TRBD1 for D (6 bases). Trimming took off 2 bases at V and 8 bases at J, with 12 bases between the two ends. Germline lookup yields CDR1 GTSNPN and CDR2 SVGIG (reference sequence). The length of the CDR3 is 12 residues. The CDR3 loop reads CAWSRGDKEAFF. CDR3 DNA: TGTGCCTGGAGTAGGGGGGACAAAGAAGCTTTCTTT.

V usage is TRBV2 and J usage is TRBJ2-7; TRBD1 agrees at 7 bases. CDR1 and CDR2 (germline): SNHLY, FYNNEI. V lost 4 bases to trimming and J lost 2 bases; unmatched junction nucleotides: 17. The CDR3 covers 18 residues. CDR3 bases: TGTGCCAGCAGTGTCCCGTATAAGTCGGGGCAGGGGGCCTACGAGCAGTACTTC. It encodes CASSVPYKSGQGAYEQYF.

This chain links TRBV2 with TRBJ2-5, with TRBD2 matching over 8 bases. CDR1 and CDR2 from the germline V gene are SNHLY and FYNNEI. V was clipped by 8 bases and J by 7 bases; unmatched bases: 9. The CDR3 loop spans 13 amino acids. The chain's CDR3 is CASGGESGGTQYF. The CDR3 nucleotides read TGTGCCAGCGGGGGAGAAAGCGGGGGGACCCAGTACTTC.

The chain uses TRBV27 and TRBJ1-2; maybe TRBD1 (5 bases). Germline CDR1 MNHEY, CDR2 SMNVEV (reference sequence). Trimming cost V 5 bases and J 6 bases, with 22 bases left between them. The CDR3 runs to 16 residues. The CDR3 spells CASSPSGPGSFDGYTF. The CDR3 region has the DNA TGTGCCAGCAGTCCATCGGGACCAGGGTCTTTTGATGGCTACACCTTC.

This chain links TRBV7-9 with TRBJ2-3; TRBD2 is a possible D gene (5 bases). Per the germline V gene, CDR1 is SEHNR and CDR2 is FQNEAQ (reference sequence). This CDR3 is built from 13 residues. V was cut by 6 bases and J by 6 bases, with 13 bases left in between. The CDR3 nucleotides are TGTGCCAGCAGAGAGCGGTTCGGGGATACGCAGTATTTT. Protein: CASRERFGDTQYF.

V usage is TRBV20-1 and J usage is TRBJ1-1; perhaps TRBD1 as D (5 bases). This CDR3 is 11 amino acids long. CDR1 is DFQATT and CDR2 is SNEGSKA in the germline V gene (reference sequence). Trimming took off 7 bases at V and 3 bases at J, with 9 bases between the two ends. Here the CDR3 DNA reads TGCAGTGTGGCAGGGTACACTGAAGCTTTCTTT. Encoded protein: CSVAGYTEAFF.

This chain links TRBV14 with TRBJ2-4, with a weak D call TRBD1 (6 bases). Germline V CDR1 and CDR2: SGHDN, FVKESK. This CDR3 is 15 amino acids long. V shed 3 bases and J shed 7 bases, with 16 bases lying between them. The CDR3 spells CASSHRTERRNIQYF. CDR3 nucleotides: TGTGCCAGCAGCCATAGGACAGAGCGGAGGAACATTCAGTACTTC.